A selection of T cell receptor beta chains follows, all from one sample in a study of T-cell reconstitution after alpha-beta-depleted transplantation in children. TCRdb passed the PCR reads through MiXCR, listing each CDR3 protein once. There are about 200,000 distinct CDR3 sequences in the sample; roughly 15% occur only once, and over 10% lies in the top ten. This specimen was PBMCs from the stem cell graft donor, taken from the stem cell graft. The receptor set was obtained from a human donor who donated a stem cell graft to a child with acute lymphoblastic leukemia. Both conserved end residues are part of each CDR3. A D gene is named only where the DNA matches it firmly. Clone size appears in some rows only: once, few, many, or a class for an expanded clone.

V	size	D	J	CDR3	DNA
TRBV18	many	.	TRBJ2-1	CASSPGLQRNEQFF	TGTGCCAGCTCACCTGGACTGCAGCGGAATGAGCAGTTCTTC
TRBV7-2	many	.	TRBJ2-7	CASSSYPSYEQYF	TGTGCCAGCAGCTCATACCCTTCCTACGAGCAGTACTTC
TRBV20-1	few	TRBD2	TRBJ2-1	CSALWGRALNEQFF	TGCAGTGCCCTTTGGGGGAGGGCCCTCAATGAGCAGTTCTTC
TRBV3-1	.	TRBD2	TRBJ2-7	CASSPPGLAGREYEQYF	TGTGCCAGCAGTCCACCGGGACTAGCGGGAAGGGAATACGAGCAGTACTTC
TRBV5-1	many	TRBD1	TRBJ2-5	CASSPSGQTKEETQYF	TGCGCCAGCAGCCCCTCGGGACAGACTAAGGAAGAGACCCAGTACTTC
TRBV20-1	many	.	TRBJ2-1	CSASFLIGEQFF	TGCAGTGCTAGTTTCTTAATCGGTGAGCAGTTCTTC
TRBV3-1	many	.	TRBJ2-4	CASSQALVNIQYF	TGTGCCAGCAGCCAAGCCTTAGTAAACATTCAGTACTTC
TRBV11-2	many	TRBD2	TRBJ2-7	CASTETSGVFGQYF	TGTGCCAGCACCGAGACTAGCGGGGTTTTCGGCCAGTACTTC
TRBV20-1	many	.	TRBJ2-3	CSASEPLGTDTQYF	TGCAGTGCCTCCGAGCCCCTCGGCACAGATACGCAGTATTTT
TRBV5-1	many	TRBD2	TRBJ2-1	CASSGVVAGVTNEQFF	TGCGCCAGCAGCGGCGTTGTTGCGGGAGTAACGAATGAGCAGTTCTTC
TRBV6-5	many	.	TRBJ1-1	CASSYDSEVTEAFF	TGTGCCAGCAGTTACGACTCCGAGGTAACTGAAGCTTTCTTT
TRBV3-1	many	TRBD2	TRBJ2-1	CASSPGLAGPGNEQFF	TGTGCCAGCAGCCCGGGACTAGCGGGACCGGGGAATGAGCAGTTCTTC
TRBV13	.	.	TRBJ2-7	CASSFGGPGVEQYF	TGTGCCAGCAGCTTTGGGGGACCTGGGGTCGAGCAGTACTTC
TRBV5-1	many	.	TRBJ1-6	CASSLEGMNSPLHF	TGCGCCAGCAGCTTGGAAGGAATGAATTCACCCCTCCACTTT
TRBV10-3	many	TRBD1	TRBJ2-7	CAISNLGQGEREQYF	TGTGCCATCAGTAACCTAGGACAGGGTGAGCGGGAGCAGTACTTC
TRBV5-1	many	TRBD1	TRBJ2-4	CASSLEGQGVYGIQYF	TGCGCCAGCAGCTTGGAGGGACAGGGGGTTTACGGCATTCAGTACTTC
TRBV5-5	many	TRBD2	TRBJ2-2	CASSRGLAGGNTGELFF	TGTGCCAGCAGCCGCGGACTAGCGGGAGGAAACACCGGGGAGCTGTTTTTT
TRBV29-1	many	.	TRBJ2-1	CSHEGLGNEQFF	TGCAGCCACGAGGGATTGGGGAATGAGCAGTTCTTC
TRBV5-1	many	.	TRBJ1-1	CASSYGTLMNTEAFF	TGCGCCAGCAGCTACGGGACATTGATGAACACTGAAGCTTTCTTT
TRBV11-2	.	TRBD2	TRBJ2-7	CASSEGLAGARSSYEQYF	TGTGCCAGCAGCGAGGGACTAGCGGGGGCCAGAAGCTCCTACGAGCAGTACTTC
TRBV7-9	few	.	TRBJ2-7	CASSTSGTTYEQYF	TGTGCCAGCAGCACGAGCGGAACAACTTACGAGCAGTACTTC
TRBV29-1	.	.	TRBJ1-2	CSVEMGRNYGYTF	TGCAGCGTTGAGATGGGCAGGAACTATGGCTACACCTTC
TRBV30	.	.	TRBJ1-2	CAWRGFYGYTF	TGTGCCTGGAGGGGGTTCTATGGCTACACCTTC
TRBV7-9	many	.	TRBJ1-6	CASRQTRDQALHF	TGTGCCAGCAGACAAACCCGGGACCAGGCCCTCCACTTT
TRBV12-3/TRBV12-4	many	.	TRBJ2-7	CASSFFRGGDEQYF	TGTGCCAGCAGTTTTTTTCGGGGTGGTGACGAGCAGTACTTC
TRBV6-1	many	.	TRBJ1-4	CASKRTLGDEKLFF	TGTGCCAGCAAACGCACCCTGGGGGATGAAAAACTGTTTTTT
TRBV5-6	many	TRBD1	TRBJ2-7	CASSLGTGGESYEQYF	TGTGCCAGCAGCTTGGGGACAGGGGGCGAATCCTACGAGCAGTACTTC
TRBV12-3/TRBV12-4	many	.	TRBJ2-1	CASSRSYNEQFF	TGTGCCAGCAGTAGAAGTTACAATGAGCAGTTCTTC
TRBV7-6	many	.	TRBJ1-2	CASSSLSTGESGYTF	TGTGCCAGCAGCTCCCTGAGTACGGGCGAGTCTGGCTACACCTTC
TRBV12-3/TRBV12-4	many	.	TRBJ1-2	CASSLARSRYGYTF	TGTGCCAGCAGTTTAGCCAGGAGCCGCTATGGCTACACCTTC
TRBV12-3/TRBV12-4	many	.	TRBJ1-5	CASSFQVSNQPQHF	TGTGCCAGCAGTTTTCAGGTTAGCAATCAGCCCCAGCATTTT
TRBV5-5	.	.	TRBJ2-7	CASGRDAAYEQYF	TGTGCCAGCGGCCGGGACGCGGCCTACGAGCAGTACTTC
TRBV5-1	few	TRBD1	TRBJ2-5	CASSLAGQGYQETQYF	TGCGCCAGCAGCTTGGCCGGACAGGGGTACCAAGAGACCCAGTACTTC
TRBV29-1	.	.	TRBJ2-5	CSVRTEETQYF	TGCAGCGTCCGGACAGAAGAGACCCAGTACTTC
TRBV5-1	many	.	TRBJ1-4	CASSLTVSGNEKLFF	TGCGCCAGCAGCTTGACAGTCTCGGGCAATGAAAAACTGTTTTTT
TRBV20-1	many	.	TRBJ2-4	CSAPRGSLAKNIQYF	TGCAGTGCCCCGAGAGGCAGTTTAGCCAAAAACATTCAGTACTTC
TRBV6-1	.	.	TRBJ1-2	CASSPLDRGGGKEYGYTF	TGTGCCAGCAGTCCCTTGGATAGGGGAGGGGGAAAAGAATATGGCTACACCTTC